This T cell receptor beta chain was profiled in a study of blood T cell repertoires in COVID-19. Study-level information: Whether acute or convalescent, the COVID-19 samples came from the United States, Italy and Spain. PBMCs, B-cell-depleted T cells, or T cells were the source of the cDNA or gDNA that made up the material.

Losses at the gene ends were 7 bases for V and 11 bases for J; bases not matched to a gene: 10. Germline V gene sequence: CDR1 KGHDR, CDR2 SFDVKD. This CDR3 region has 14 residues. Using immunoSEQ multiplex PCR, the repertoire was profiled, and TCRdb retains in-frame clones only, with some absent. Of around 160,000 clones listed, 75% to 90% were seen once; the top ten hold roughly a tenth. The chain recombines TRBV24-1 with TRBJ1-2; 12 nucleotides align to TRBD1. What was sequenced was peripheral blood. The clonotype originates from a human donor in a cohort sampled during active COVID-19. The CDR3 nucleotides read TGTGCCACCAGCGAACTGGGACAGGGGGCAGGGTACACCTTC. This codes for CATSELGQGAGYTF.